This T cell receptor (beta chain) was identified during a study of control samples from healthy donors and cancer patients. Here immunoSEQ multiplex PCR was the method, and the copy in TCRdb shows in-frame clones only, minus some. The sample lists about 140,000 clones, approximately 94% occurring once. On this clone itself: This specimen includes other DNA sequences encoding the same CDR3.

CDR1 is MNHEY and CDR2 is SMNVEV in the germline V gene (reference sequence). This CDR3 region has 12 residues. V dropped 4 bases and J dropped 3 bases, with 3 bases sitting between them. This TCR came from a man aged 35 to 55 in good health. The chain employs TRBV27 and TRBJ2-2, with D unclear. Sequenced material: blood. CDR3 amino acids: CASSSYTGELFF. CDR3 nucleotides: TGTGCCAGCAGTTCCTACACCGGGGAGCTGTTTTTT.